This TCR beta chain is from a study of response to subunit inactivated influenza vaccine. TCRdb passed the RT-PCR reads through MiXCR, listing each CDR3 protein once. The sample gives about 650,000 distinct CDR3 sequences, 12% to 15% of which show up once; 6.5% to 8% is in the top ten. This CDR3 has 14 amino acids. V was clipped by 3 bases and J by 2 bases; unmatched bases: 3. From germline, CDR1 is DFQATT and CDR2 SNEGSKA (reference sequence). Only a few counts were recorded for this clonotype. The sequence came from a man over 45 who received an inactivated influenza vaccine. Sequenced material: PBMCs from blood, taken roughly 2 weeks before vaccination. The chain links TRBV20-1 to TRBJ1-5, with TRBD1 identical over 8 bases. The CDR3 region is CSARTGVGNQPQHF. The CDR3 DNA reads TGCAGTGCTAGGACAGGGGTGGGCAATCAGCCCCAGCATTTT.